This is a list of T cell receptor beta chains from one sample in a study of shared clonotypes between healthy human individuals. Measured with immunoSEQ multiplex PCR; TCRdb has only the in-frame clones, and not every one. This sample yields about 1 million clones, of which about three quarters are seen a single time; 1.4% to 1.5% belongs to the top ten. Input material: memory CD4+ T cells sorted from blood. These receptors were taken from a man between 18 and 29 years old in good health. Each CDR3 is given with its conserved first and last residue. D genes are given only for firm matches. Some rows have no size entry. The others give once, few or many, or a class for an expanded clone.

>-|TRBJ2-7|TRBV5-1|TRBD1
TGCGCCAGCAGCTCCGTGACAGGGGGCGCCATCTACGAGCAGTACTTC
CASSSVTGGAIYEQYF
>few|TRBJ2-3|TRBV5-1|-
TGCGCCAGCAGTTACAGGACTACTTCCACAGATACGCAGTATTTT
CASSYRTTSTDTQYF
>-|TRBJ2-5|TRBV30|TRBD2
TGTGCCTGGAGTGTACACTCTCCGGGACTAGCCCAAGAGATCCAGTACTTC
CAWSVHSPGLAQEIQYF
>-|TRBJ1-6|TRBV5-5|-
TGTGCCAGCAGCTTGGCCGGGACGTTTACCTCGAGTTCACCCCTCCACTTT
CASSLAGTFTSSSPLHF
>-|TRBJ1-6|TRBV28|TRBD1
TGTGCCAGCAGAACAGAAACCGGGACAGGGGGTTCACCCCTCCACTTT
CASRTETGTGGSPLHF
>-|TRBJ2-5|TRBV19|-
TGTGCCAGTAGTATACTGGGGGAGACCCAGTACTTC
CASSILGETQYF
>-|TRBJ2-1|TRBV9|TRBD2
TGTGCCAGCAGCGATAGCGGGAGTACCTACAATGAGCAGTTCTTC
CASSDSGSTYNEQFF
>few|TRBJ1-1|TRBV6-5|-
TGTGCCAGCAGTTACGGGGGGAACACTGAAGCTTTCTTT
CASSYGGNTEAFF
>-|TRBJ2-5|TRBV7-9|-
TGTGCCAGCAGCTTTGGGGCGGGGAATCAAGAGACCCAGTACTTC
CASSFGAGNQETQYF
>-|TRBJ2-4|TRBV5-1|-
TGCGCCAGCAGCTTGGTACCAGACCAAAACATTCAGTACTTC
CASSLVPDQNIQYF
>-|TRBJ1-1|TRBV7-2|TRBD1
TGTGCCAGCAGCTTAAACCCAGGGGGGAACACTGAAGCTTTCTTT
CASSLNPGGNTEAFF
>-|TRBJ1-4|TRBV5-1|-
TGCGCCAGCAGCTTAGGAGGGGGAGATGAAAAACTGTTTTTT
CASSLGGGDEKLFF
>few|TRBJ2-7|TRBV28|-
TGTGCCAGCAGCACCGGGACATCTCCTTACGAGCAGTACTTC
CASSTGTSPYEQYF
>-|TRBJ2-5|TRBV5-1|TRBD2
TGCGCCAGCAGCCCGGGGGGGGCGAAAACTCAAGAGACCCAGTACTTC
CASSPGGAKTQETQYF
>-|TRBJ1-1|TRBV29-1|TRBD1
TGCAGCGGGGGGACAGGGACGGGCACTGAAGCTTTCTTT
CSGGTGTGTEAFF
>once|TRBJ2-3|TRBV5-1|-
TGCGCCAGCAGCTTGGCCCCTGGGGGGTCCGGCACAGATACGCAGTATTTT
CASSLAPGGSGTDTQYF
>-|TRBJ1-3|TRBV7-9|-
TGTGCCAGCAGCTTCGGGGGAGGACCTTCCACTGGAAACACCATATATTTT
CASSFGGGPSTGNTIYF
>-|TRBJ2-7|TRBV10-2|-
TGCGCCAGCAGTGATCCGCCAACCTACGAGCAGTACTTC
CASSDPPTYEQYF
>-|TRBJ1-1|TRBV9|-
TGTGCCAGCAGCCCCCGGGGGGACCTTCCGAACACTGAAGCTTTCTTT
CASSPRGDLPNTEAFF
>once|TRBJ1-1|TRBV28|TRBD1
TGTGCCAGCAGGCTACAGGGGGCCGCTGAAGCTTTCTTT
CASRLQGAAEAFF
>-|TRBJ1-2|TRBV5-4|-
TGTGCCAGCAGCTCCGGTGGGACGGGTACTGGTGGTGGTGGGGGCTACACCTTC
CASSSGGTGTGGGGGYTF
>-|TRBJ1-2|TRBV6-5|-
TGTGCCAGCAGTTACTTACCGATCTATGGCTACACCTTC
CASSYLPIYGYTF
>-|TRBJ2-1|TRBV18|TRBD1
TGTGCCAGTTTCCCGGACAGGCCTAGCTCCTACAATGAGCAGTTCTTC
CASFPDRPSSYNEQFF
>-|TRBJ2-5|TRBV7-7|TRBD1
TGTGCTAGCAGCTTAGGGACAGGGCGGGAGACCCAGTACTTC
CASSLGTGRETQYF
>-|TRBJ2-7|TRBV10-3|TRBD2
TGTGCCATCAGTGAAAGGGGAGGGAACGAGCAGTACTTC
CAISERGGNEQYF
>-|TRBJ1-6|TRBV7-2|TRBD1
TGTGCCAGCAGCTTCTCACCGGGACAGGGGAATTTTTCACCCCTCCACTTT
CASSFSPGQGNFSPLHF
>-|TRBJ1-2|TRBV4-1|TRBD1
TGCGCCAGCAGCTATCAGGGGGCCTCGGATGGCTACACCTTC
CASSYQGASDGYTF
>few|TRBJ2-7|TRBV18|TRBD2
TGTGCCAGCTCCTCCCTAGCGGGGGGTTACGAGCAGTACTTC
CASSSLAGGYEQYF
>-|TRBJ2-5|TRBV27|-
TGTGCCAGCAGCTCAATAACTGGTGAGACCCAGTACTTC
CASSSITGETQYF
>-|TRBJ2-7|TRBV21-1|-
TGTGCCAGCAGCAAAGAAGGGGGTCCCTACGAGCAGTACTTC
CASSKEGGPYEQYF
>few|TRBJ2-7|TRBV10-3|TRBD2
TGTGCCATCAGAGGGACTAGCGGGAGGGCCGGCCACGAGCAGTACTTC
CAIRGTSGRAGHEQYF
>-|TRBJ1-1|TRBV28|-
TGTGCCAGCAGCGAGAGAACGGGCGGAAGGGCTGAAGCTTTCTTT
CASSERTGGRAEAFF